A single sample gave rise to the 21 T cell receptor beta chains below, sequenced in a study of metastatic and nonmetastatic thyroid tumors. The entire patient cohort was treatment-naive prior to thyroid surgery. TCRdb re-called clones via MiXCR from the PCR reads. Of 43,000 or so clones in the sample, less than 5% are singletons; the top ten hold roughly 9.8%. The specimen sequenced was blood. The origin of the receptors is a female donor with papillary thyroid cancer or a benign thyroid nodule (not recorded which). Some clones in this sample may be carry-over from other donors' samples.

This clone was seen a few times. The V gene is TRBV6-2 or TRBV6-3, the J gene TRBJ2-2; 9 bases are a match to TRBD1. The CDR3 has 14 amino acids. Germline CDR1 MNHEY, CDR2 SVGEGT. Germline trimming cut 7 bases from V and 7 bases from J; bases unmatched to any gene: 7. The CDR3: CASTNRDRDGELFF. In DNA, the CDR3 is TGTGCCAGCACCAACCGGGACAGGGACGGGGAGCTGTTTTTT.

V is TRBV12-5 and J is TRBJ2-2, with D maybe TRBD1 (6 bases). The CDR3 runs to 18 residues. Germline CDR1 reads LGHNT; CDR2 reads FRNRAP. V lost 4 bases to trimming and J lost 7 bases, with 25 bases between them. The DNA for the CDR3 is TGTGCTAGTGGTTCGGCCCTATCCGGGACATGGGGCTACGGGGAGCTGTTTTTT. It translates to CASGSALSGTWGYGELFF.

With respect to this clone: The CDR3 ends on some other residue instead of the conserved phenylalanine or tryptophan, so this is likely a read error. The V gene is TRBV27, the J gene TRBJ2-7; D is ambiguous. Germline lookup yields CDR1 MNHEY and CDR2 SMNVEV (reference sequence). The CDR3 extends over 14 amino acids. V was trimmed by 5 bases and J by 1 base, leaving 12 bases between them. CDR3 DNA sequence: TGTGCCAGCAGTGCAAGGTTGGAATCCTACGAGCAGTACCTC. Amino acid sequence: CASSARLESYEQYL.

Many counts were recorded for this clone. The chain couples TRBV6-1 to TRBJ1-2, with D possibly TRBD1 on 6 matching bases. The CDR3 extends over 12 amino acids. The germline gives CDR1 MNHNS, CDR2 SASEGT. With 4 bases removed from V and 7 bases from J, the gap between germline ends came to 10 bases. The CDR3 bases are TGTGCCAGCAGTGCAGGGGCGGGTGGCTACACCTTC. Its translation: CASSAGAGGYTF.

This clone showed up many times. A much larger clone lies one base from this, so it may be a read error. The chain recombines TRBV5-1 with TRBJ1-4, with 7 bases that match TRBD1. Per germline, CDR1 SGHRS and CDR2 YFSETQ. J lost 7 bases, V lost 0 bases, and 6 bases had no gene match. The CDR3 runs to 15 residues. In DNA, the CDR3 is TGCGCCAGCAGCTTGGCGAGACAGGGAGGTGAAAAACTGTTTTTT. Amino acids: CASSLARQGGEKLFF.

This clone was recorded at least ten times. Relative to the germline gene, one junction end is altered; a read error may explain this. The J gene is TRBJ1-4, the V gene TRBV7-7; D not resolved. The CDR3 runs to 15 residues. Looked up from germline, CDR1 is SSHAT and CDR2 is FNYEAQ (reference sequence). The CDR3 DNA reads as TGTGCTAGCAGCCCCAGCTTGGGCCCGAATGAAAAACTGTTTTTT. It translates to CASSPSLGPNEKLFF.

V gene TRBV6-5 combines with J gene TRBJ2-1; 11 bases map to TRBD2. The V and J ends lost 7 bases and 2 bases, in that order; junction bases with no gene match: 4. The CDR3 totals 15 residues. In germline, CDR1 is MNHEY, CDR2 SVGAGI. The CDR3 bases are TGTGCCAGCATTAGCGGGAGGGCCCCCTACAATGAGCAGTTCTTC. Amino acid sequence: CASISGRAPYNEQFF.

This clone has ten or more counts. A read error is possible here, since a much larger clone lies one base away. This specimen includes other DNA sequences encoding the same CDR3. The chain links TRBV7-9 to TRBJ1-6; D is undetermined. Deletions cut 2 bases from V and 11 bases from J, with 22 bases between. Per germline, CDR1 SEHNR and CDR2 FQNEAQ (reference sequence). The CDR3 covers 17 residues. The CDR3 coding sequence is TGTGCCAGCAGCTTAACGTCCGGAGAGGTTCTAAATCCACCCCTCCACTTT. Translation gives CASSLTSGEVLNPPLHF.

Note on this clone: A much larger clone differs from this one at a single base, so this may be a read error. The genes are TRBV18 and TRBJ1-5, with TRBD1 matching over 7 bases. Germline V gene sequence: CDR1 KGHSH, CDR2 LQKENI. The junction had 14 bases not matched to a gene; V was cut back by 3 bases and J by 15 bases. The CDR3 consists of 14 residues. CDR3 loop: CASSPGQAGSIWHF. The CDR3 nucleotides read TGTGCCAGCTCACCCGGACAGGCCGGTAGTATCTGGCATTTT.

The rearrangement links TRBV14 to TRBJ2-2; 7 bases align to TRBD2. Per germline, CDR1 SGHDN and CDR2 FVKESK. CDR3 length: 16 amino acids. Germline trimming cut 0 bases from V and 2 bases from J; bases unmatched to any gene: 3. CDR3 DNA: TGTGCCAGCAGCCAAGATCGGGACTACAACACCGGGGAGCTGTTTTTT. Protein: CASSQDRDYNTGELFF.

This clone was recorded at least ten times. J is TRBJ2-5 and V is TRBV5-8; weak D call: TRBD1 (5 bases). Germline loops: CDR1 SGHTS, CDR2 YDEGEE. CDR3 length: 14 amino acids. V shed 4 bases and J shed 1 base, with 11 bases lying between them. CDR3 in DNA: TGTGCCAGCAGCGCCGAGCAGGGCCAAGAGACCCAGTACTTC. This encodes CASSAEQGQETQYF. The variable domain in full, completed from reference TRBV5-8 and TRBJ2-5, reads EAGVTQSPTHLIKTRGQQATLRCSPISGHTSVYWYQQALGLGLQFLLWYDEGEERNRGNFPPRFSGRQFPNYSSELNVNALELEDSALYLCASSAEQGQETQYFGPGTRLLVL.

This clone showed up just a few times. Other nucleotide sequences from this sample produce the same CDR3. The chain recombines TRBV3-1 with TRBJ2-5; 7 bases agree with TRBD2. The CDR3 totals 17 residues. The germline gives CDR1 LGHDT, CDR2 YNNKEL (reference sequence). V shed 0 bases and J 3 bases; nucleotides not matched to a gene: 10. CDR3 protein: CASSQDSGYRNEETQYF. CDR3 nucleotides: TGTGCCAGCAGCCAAGATAGCGGGTACAGGAACGAAGAGACCCAGTACTTC.

The CDR3 DNA follows: TGCAGTGCTCCCATCCCGGACAGGGGCCACGAGCAGTACTTC. This codes for CSAPIPDRGHEQYF. V gene TRBV20-1 combines with J gene TRBJ2-7, with 9 bases aligning to TRBD1. This CDR3 has 14 residues. The junction had 10 bases not matched to a gene; V was cut back by 5 bases and J by 5 bases. Germline V lookup: CDR1 DFQATT, CDR2 SNEGSKA (reference sequence).

This clone has ten or more counts. This sequence joins TRBV6-2 or TRBV6-3 and TRBJ2-7, with 11 positions matching TRBD2. The CDR3 is 14 residues long. Trimming removed 8 bases from V and 0 bases from J; junction bases left unmatched: 3. CDR1 is MNHEY, CDR2 SVGEGT, per germline. The CDR3 sequence is CASVTSGSSYEQYF. DNA of the CDR3: TGTGCCAGCGTAACTAGCGGGAGCTCCTACGAGCAGTACTTC.

Ten or more counts support this clone. V gene TRBV9 combines with J gene TRBJ1-1, with 9 bases identical to TRBD1. J gave up 0 bases and V 4 bases, and 4 bases lay outside the gene matches. CDR1 is SGDLS and CDR2 is YYNGEE in the germline V gene. CDR3 size: 15 residues. The CDR3 is CASSPTGGMNTEAFF. CDR3 DNA sequence: TGTGCCAGCAGCCCGACAGGGGGAATGAACACTGAAGCTTTCTTT.

This clone was recorded many times. The chain links TRBV7-2 to TRBJ2-5; D is undetermined. CDR3 length equals 11 residues. V dropped 4 bases and J dropped 1 base, with 1 base sitting between them. Germline V CDR1 and CDR2: SGHTA, FQGNSA. Written as DNA, the CDR3 is TGTGCCAGCAGCTCCCAAGAGACCCAGTACTTC. This sequence encodes CASSSQETQYF. Based on the CDR3 plus reference TRBV7-2 and TRBJ2-5, the full variable domain is GAGVSQSPSNKVTEKGKDVELRCDPISGHTALYWYRQSLGQGLEFLIYFQGNSAPDKSGLPSDRFSAERTGGSVSTLTIQRTQQEDSAVYLCASSSQETQYFGPGTRLLVL.

By share, this clone ranks as medium-sized. The chain recombines TRBV12-3 or TRBV12-4 with TRBJ2-2; D is undetermined. The CDR3 is 14 residues long. Trimming removed 6 bases at V and 1 base at J, with 9 bases between. CDR3 sequence: CASSSTVNTGELFF. The DNA of the CDR3 is TGTGCCAGCAGCTCAACAGTGAACACCGGGGAGCTGTTTTTT.

This clone was observed a handful of times. The rearrangement links TRBV20-1 to TRBJ2-3; D may be TRBD2 (6 bases). CDR3 length equals 17 residues. Per germline, CDR1 DFQATT and CDR2 SNEGSKA (reference sequence). Trimming cost V 0 bases and J 3 bases, with 19 bases left between them. The CDR3 region has the DNA TGCAGTGCTAGAGATTCCTTTCAGGCGGGAACGACAGATACGCAGTATTTT. This translates into CSARDSFQAGTTDTQYF.

This clone was counted many times. V is TRBV20-1 and J is TRBJ2-5, with D maybe TRBD2 (5 bases). Germline values: CDR1 DFQATT, CDR2 SNEGSKA (reference sequence). Trimming stripped 3 bases from V and 5 bases from J, with 19 bases between. The CDR3 loop spans 15 amino acids. For the CDR3, the DNA is TGCAGTGCTAGCGTTTCGGGGTCCGAGTTTGAGACCCAGTACTTC. Translating it yields CSASVSGSEFETQYF.

This clone was observed a few times. One end of the junction fails to match germline, which may point to a read error. The sample holds other DNA sequences that translate to the same CDR3. This chain links TRBV19 with TRBJ2-4; D is unclear. This CDR3 region has 15 residues. The germline gives CDR1 LNHDA, CDR2 SQIVND (reference sequence). CDR3 sequence (DNA): TGCGCCAGTAGTTCGGGTATACTAGCCAAAAACATTCAGTACTTC. Translating gives CASSSGILAKNIQYF.

On this clone itself: It may be a read error: a sequence one base away is much more abundant. This sample includes further DNA sequences coding for the same CDR3. The chain links TRBV18 to TRBJ1-1; D may be TRBD1 (5 bases). The CDR3 has 15 residues. Germline V lookup: CDR1 KGHSH, CDR2 LQKENI. CDR3 in amino acids: CASSPGQGPLVEAFF. In DNA, the CDR3 is TGTGCCAGCTCACCGGGTCAGGGACCTCTCGTTGAAGCCTTCTTT.